This T cell receptor beta chain was found in a study of T cells in Graves' hyperthyroidism and ophthalmopathy. Study-wide findings and caveats: Most thyroid clonotypes with frequency above 0.001 were detected in blood.

TCR beta CDR3 region amplification was performed from RNA transcripts. RT-PCR in the first round (using the HTBI primer set) targeted the TCR CDR3. TCRdb passed the multiplex PCR reads through MiXCR, listing each CDR3 protein once. This table has around 620,000 distinct CDR3 sequences, about a sixth appearing once. The hyperthyroidism was newly diagnosed and had lasted under 2 months; the patients were aged 18 to 65. Patients having uncontrolled infection, another autoimmune disease, pregnancy or lactation were not included. This clonotype was counted ten times or more. Its antigen is not known. The receptor was isolated from a woman in her twenties or thirties with Graves' hyperthyroidism. Sequenced input: blood.

The CDR3 protein is CASSFGRIYEQYF. The CDR3 DNA sequence: TGTGCCAGCAGCTTTGGACGGATCTACGAGCAGTACTTC. This chain connects TRBV13 to TRBJ2-7; D is uncertain. The germline V and J ends were trimmed by 3 bases and 3 bases, with 9 bases remaining between them. This CDR3 has 13 residues. Germline V gives CDR1 PRHDT, CDR2 FYEKMQ (reference sequence). The whole variable domain, filled in from reference TRBV13 and TRBJ2-7, reads AAGVIQSPRHLIKEKRETATLKCYPIPRHDTVYWYQQGPGQDPQFLISFYEKMQSDKGSIPDRFSAQQFSDYHSELNMSSLELGDSALYFCASSFGRIYEQYFGPGTRLTVT.